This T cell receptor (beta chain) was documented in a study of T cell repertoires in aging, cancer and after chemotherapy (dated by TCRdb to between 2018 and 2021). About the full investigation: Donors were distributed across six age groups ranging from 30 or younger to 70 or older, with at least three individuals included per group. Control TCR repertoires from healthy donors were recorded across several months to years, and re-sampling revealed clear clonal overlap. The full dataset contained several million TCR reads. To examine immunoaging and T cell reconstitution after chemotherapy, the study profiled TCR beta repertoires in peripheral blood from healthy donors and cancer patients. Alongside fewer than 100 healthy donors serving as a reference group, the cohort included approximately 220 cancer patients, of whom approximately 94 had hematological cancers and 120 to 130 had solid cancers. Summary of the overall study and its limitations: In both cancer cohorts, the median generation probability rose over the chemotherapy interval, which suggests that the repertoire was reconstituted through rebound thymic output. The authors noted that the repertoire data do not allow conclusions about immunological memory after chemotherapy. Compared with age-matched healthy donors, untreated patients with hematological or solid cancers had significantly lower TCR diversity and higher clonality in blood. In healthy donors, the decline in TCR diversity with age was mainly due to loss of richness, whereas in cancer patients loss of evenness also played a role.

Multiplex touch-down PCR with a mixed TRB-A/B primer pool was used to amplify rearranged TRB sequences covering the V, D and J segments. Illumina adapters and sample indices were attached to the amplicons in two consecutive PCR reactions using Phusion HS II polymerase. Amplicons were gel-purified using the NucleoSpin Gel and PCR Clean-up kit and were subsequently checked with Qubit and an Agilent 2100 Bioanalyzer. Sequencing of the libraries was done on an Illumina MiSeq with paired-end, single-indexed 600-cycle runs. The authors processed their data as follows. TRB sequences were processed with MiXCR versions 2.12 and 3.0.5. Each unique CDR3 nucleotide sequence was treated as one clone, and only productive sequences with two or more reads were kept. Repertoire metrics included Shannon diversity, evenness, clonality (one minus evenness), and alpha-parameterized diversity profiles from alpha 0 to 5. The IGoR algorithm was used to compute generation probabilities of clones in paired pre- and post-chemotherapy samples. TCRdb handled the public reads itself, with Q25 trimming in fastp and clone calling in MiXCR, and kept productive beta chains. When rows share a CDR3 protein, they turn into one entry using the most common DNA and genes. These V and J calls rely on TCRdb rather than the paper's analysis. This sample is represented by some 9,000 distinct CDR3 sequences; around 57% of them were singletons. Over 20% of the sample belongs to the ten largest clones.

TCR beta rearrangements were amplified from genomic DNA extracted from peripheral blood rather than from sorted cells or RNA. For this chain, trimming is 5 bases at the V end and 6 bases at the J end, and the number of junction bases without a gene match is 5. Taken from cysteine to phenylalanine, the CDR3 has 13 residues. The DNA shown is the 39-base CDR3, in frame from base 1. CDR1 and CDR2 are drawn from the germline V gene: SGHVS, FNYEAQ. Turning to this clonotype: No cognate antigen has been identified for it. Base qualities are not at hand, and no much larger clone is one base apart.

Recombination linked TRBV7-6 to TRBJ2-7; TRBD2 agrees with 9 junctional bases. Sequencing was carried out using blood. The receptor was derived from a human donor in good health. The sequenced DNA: TGTGCCAGCAGCGCGGGACTAGCTGCCGAGCAGTACTTC. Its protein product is CASSAGLAAEQYF.